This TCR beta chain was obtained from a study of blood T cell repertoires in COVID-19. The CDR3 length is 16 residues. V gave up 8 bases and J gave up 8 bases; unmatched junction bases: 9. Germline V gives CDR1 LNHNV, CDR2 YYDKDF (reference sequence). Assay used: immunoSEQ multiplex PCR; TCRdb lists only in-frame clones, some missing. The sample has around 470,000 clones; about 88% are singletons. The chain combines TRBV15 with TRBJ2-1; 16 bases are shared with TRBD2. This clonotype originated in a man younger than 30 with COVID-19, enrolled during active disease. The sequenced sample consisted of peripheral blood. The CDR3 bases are TGTGCCACCTCCGGGACTAGCGGGAGGGCTAGCGATGAGCAGTTCTTC. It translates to CATSGTSGRASDEQFF.